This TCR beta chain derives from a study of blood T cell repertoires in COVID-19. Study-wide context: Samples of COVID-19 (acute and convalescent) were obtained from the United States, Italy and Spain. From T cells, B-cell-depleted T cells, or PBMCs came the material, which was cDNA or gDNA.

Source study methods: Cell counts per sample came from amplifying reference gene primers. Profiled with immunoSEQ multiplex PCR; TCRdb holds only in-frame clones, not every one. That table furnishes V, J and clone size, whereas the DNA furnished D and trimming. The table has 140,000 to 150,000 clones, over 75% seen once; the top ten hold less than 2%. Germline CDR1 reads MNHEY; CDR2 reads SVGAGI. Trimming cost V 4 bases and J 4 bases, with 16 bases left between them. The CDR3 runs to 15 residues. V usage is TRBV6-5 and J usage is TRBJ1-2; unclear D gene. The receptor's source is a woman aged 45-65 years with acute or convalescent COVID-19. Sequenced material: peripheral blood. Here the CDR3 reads CASSLGRSGFYGYTF. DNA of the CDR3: TGTGCCAGCAGTTTGGGCAGGTCCGGTTTCTATGGCTACACCTTC.